Below are 2 T cell receptor beta chains sequenced from a single sample in a study of T cell repertoires in cytomegalovirus infection (dated by TCRdb to between 2018 and 2021). The antigens these receptors bind are not known. In the paper's terms, the treatment or condition label means: in vitro stimulation with specific CMV peptide epitopes to enrich CMV-specific T cells. The sample was run on an Illumina HiSeq 1500. TCRdb handled the public reads itself, with Q25 trimming in fastp and clone calling in MiXCR, and kept productive beta chains. Under each unique CDR3 protein, matching rows form one entry showing the most common genes and DNA. The sample data list 700,000 to 900,000 distinct CDR3 sequences, and 25% to 30% of these were observed just once. The top ten clonotypes cover about 12% of the sample. The material sequenced was cultured CD8+ T cells from PBMCs, taken from culture after CMV antigen stimulation. These receptor sequences come from a human donor in good health (CMV status not recorded). Some clones in this sample may be carry-over from other donors' samples.

This chain links TRBV20-1 with TRBJ1-6; maybe TRBD1 (5 bases). V was shortened by 3 bases and J by 0 bases, with 12 bases between the two germline ends. From germline, CDR1 is DFQATT and CDR2 SNEGSKA (reference sequence). This CDR3 comprises 16 residues. CDR3 nucleotide sequence: TGCAGTGCTAGGGGGGGGGGGGACTCCTATAATTCACCCCTCCACTTT. It codes for CSARGGGDSYNSPLHF.

The chain has TRBV15 and TRBJ2-1; D unresolved. This CDR3 is 13 amino acids long. CDR1 and CDR2 from the germline V gene are LNHNV and YYDKDF (reference sequence). The V end was cut by 7 bases, the J end by 8 bases, with 15 bases between. The chain's CDR3 is CATTSSPSDEQFF. CDR3 in DNA: TGTGCCACCACTTCGTCCCCGTCAGATGAGCAGTTCTTC.